The sequence of this T cell receptor (beta chain) was determined in a study of T cells in Graves' hyperthyroidism and ophthalmopathy. Study details: Peripheral blood specimens were obtained at initial diagnosis, prior to any treatment.

This clonotype was detected a few times. Researchers took RNA transcripts and amplified the TCR beta CDR3 regions from them. An initial round of RT-PCR targeting the TCR CDR3 relied on the HTBI primer set. TCRdb independently ran MiXCR on the multiplex PCR reads; one entry per CDR3 protein. The sample carries under 350,000 distinct CDR3 sequences, approximately 15% recorded once. CDR3 length equals 16 residues. Per the germline V gene, CDR1 is SGHRS and CDR2 is YFSETQ. The V end lost 0 bases, the J end lost 2 bases, and 13 bases lay between the germline ends. Ophthalmopathy in the patients scored at least 3 on Clinical Activity Score and at least 4 on NOSPECS grade, lasting under 3 months.

Source material: blood. The clonotype was recovered from a woman aged 55-75 years with Graves' ophthalmopathy. The V gene is TRBV5-1, the J gene TRBJ2-3, with D possibly called TRBD1 or TRBD2 (5 bases each). The chain's CDR3 is CASSLGGTLSTDTQYF. CDR3 bases: TGCGCCAGCAGCTTGGGGGGGACGTTATCCACAGATACGCAGTATTTT.